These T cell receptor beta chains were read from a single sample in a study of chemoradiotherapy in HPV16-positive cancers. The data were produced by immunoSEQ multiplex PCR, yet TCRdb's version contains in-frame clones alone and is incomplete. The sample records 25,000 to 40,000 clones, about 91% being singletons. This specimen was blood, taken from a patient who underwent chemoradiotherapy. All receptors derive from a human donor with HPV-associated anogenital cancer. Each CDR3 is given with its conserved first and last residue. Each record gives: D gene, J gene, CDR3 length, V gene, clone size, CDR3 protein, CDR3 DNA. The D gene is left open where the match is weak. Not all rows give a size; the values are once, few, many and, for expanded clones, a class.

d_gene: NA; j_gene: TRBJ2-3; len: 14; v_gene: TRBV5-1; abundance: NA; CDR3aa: CASSAMGRIDTQYF; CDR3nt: TGCGCCAGCAGCGCTATGGGGAGAATAGATACGCAGTATTTT
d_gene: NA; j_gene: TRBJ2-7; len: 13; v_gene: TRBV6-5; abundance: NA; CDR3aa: CATYGHSSYEQYF; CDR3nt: TGTGCCACCTACGGGCACAGCTCCTACGAGCAGTACTTC
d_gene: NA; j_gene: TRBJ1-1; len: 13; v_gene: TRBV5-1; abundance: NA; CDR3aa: CASSWRGDTEAFF; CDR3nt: TGCGCCAGCAGCTGGAGGGGGGACACTGAAGCTTTCTTT
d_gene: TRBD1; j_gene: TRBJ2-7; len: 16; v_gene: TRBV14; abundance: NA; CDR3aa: CASSQDRDRVRDEQYF; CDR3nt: TGTGCCAGCAGCCAAGATCGGGACAGGGTGCGGGACGAGCAGTACTTC
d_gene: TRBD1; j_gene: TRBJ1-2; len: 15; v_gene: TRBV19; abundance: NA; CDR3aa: CASSPGTGRNYGYTF; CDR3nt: TGTGCCAGTAGCCCGGGGACAGGTCGTAACTATGGCTACACCTTC
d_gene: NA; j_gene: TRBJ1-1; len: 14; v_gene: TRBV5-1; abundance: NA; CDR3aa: CASSLEGPNTEAFF; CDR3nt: TGCGCCAGCAGCTTGGAGGGCCCCAACACTGAAGCTTTCTTT
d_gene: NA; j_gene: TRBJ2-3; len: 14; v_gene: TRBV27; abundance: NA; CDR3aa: CASSLRVGLDTQYF; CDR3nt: TGTGCCAGCAGCCTCAGGGTGGGACTAGATACGCAGTATTTT
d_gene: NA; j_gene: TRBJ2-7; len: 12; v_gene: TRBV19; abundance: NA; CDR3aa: CASSSGSYEQYF; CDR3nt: TGTGCCAGTAGTAGTGGGTCGTACGAGCAGTACTTC
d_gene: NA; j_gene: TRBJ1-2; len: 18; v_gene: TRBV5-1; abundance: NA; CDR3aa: CASSLVAFLGRTTYGYTF; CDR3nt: TGCGCCAGCAGCTTGGTTGCTTTTCTGGGCAGGACCACCTATGGCTACACCTTC
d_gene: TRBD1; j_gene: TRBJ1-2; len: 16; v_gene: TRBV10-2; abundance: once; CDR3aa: CASSLNAAGQSGGYTF; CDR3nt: TGCGCCAGCAGTCTCAACGCCGCGGGACAGAGTGGCGGCTACACCTTC
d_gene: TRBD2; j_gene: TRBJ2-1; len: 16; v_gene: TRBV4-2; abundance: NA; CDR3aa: CASSQGLGLASNEQFF; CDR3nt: TGTGCCAGCAGCCAAGGGCTAGGACTAGCTTCCAATGAGCAGTTCTTC